These 23 T cell receptor beta chains came from one sample sequenced in a study of vaccination and CD4 T cells after COVID-19. Antigen specificity for these receptors is unknown. Noted treatment: approximately 10-day PBMC culture with coronavirus spike peptide pools or control peptides (ViraFEST assay). Before the COVID-19 pandemic (2011-2018), CD4+ T cells were obtained from the unexposed donor. CD4+ T cells that had been cultured provided DNA sequenced with the Oncomine TCR Beta short-read assay. TCRdb re-derived calls from the PCR reads in MiXCR, one entry per CDR3 protein. The sample lists about 4,200 distinct CDR3 sequences; about 35% were seen once. The sequencing sample was made of CD4+ T cells from blood, cultured in vitro. The receptors here all came from a human donor in good health.

This chain joins TRBV7-3 and TRBJ1-1, with TRBD1 matching 7 bases. This CDR3 region has 13 residues. CDR1 is SGHTA, CDR2 FQGTGA, per germline. After removal of 5 bases from V and 10 bases from J, the junction contained 10 bases not matched to a gene. The CDR3 here is CASSPTGVRGAFF. The DNA of the CDR3 is TGTGCCAGCAGCCCTACAGGGGTTCGGGGAGCTTTCTTT.

In this sample, this clonotype turned up a few times. V gene TRBV27 combines with J gene TRBJ1-2; perhaps TRBD1 as D (6 bases). Trimming removed 6 bases from V and 7 bases from J, with 18 bases in between. Per germline, CDR1 MNHEY and CDR2 SMNVEV (reference sequence). The CDR3 length is 14 residues. This CDR3 reads CASSSNDRSSGYTF. In DNA, the CDR3 is TGTGCCAGCAGCTCAAACGACAGGTCGTCTGGCTACACCTTC.

The sample holds a few counts of this clonotype. J is TRBJ2-7 and V is TRBV19; no clear D. The germline V gene has CDR1 LNHDA and CDR2 SQIVND (reference sequence). Trimming removed 11 bases at V and 1 base at J, with 12 bases between. The CDR3 contains 12 residues. The CDR3 nucleotides read TGTGCCCTCCACCCCGATTCCTACGAGCAGTACTTC. Residues: CALHPDSYEQYF.

This clonotype turned up a few times. V gene TRBV20-1 combines with J gene TRBJ2-3, with 8 bases matching TRBD2. V lost 5 bases, J lost 0 bases, and 10 bases stayed unmatched. CDR1 DFQATT and CDR2 SNEGSKA come from the germline V gene (reference sequence). The length of the CDR3 is 16 residues. CDR3 sequence reads: CSAFGRGGPSTDTQYF. The DNA for the CDR3 is TGCAGTGCTTTCGGGAGGGGGGGCCCTAGCACAGATACGCAGTATTTT.

This clonotype was counted a few times. The gene calls are TRBV4-1 and TRBJ1-2; 7 nucleotides line up with TRBD1. CDR3 size: 14 residues. V trimming: 0 bases; J trimming: 6 bases; junction bases outside the gene matches: 4. Per germline, CDR1 MGHRA and CDR2 YSYEKL. The CDR3 is CASSQDRQGHGYTF. In DNA, the CDR3 is TGCGCCAGCAGCCAAGATCGACAGGGACATGGCTACACCTTC.

This clonotype was observed a few times. The chain couples TRBV20-1 to TRBJ2-7, with D possibly being TRBD2 (6 bases). V dropped 8 bases and J dropped 0 bases, with 8 bases sitting between them. The CDR3 consists of 11 residues. CDR1 is DFQATT and CDR2 is SNEGSKA in the germline V gene (reference sequence). Written as DNA, the CDR3 is TGCAGTCGGGACTCCTCCTACGAGCAGTACTTC. This translates into CSRDSSYEQYF.

This clonotype was counted a few times. The chain has TRBV10-1 and TRBJ2-1; D gene ambiguous. Trimming shortened V by 6 bases and J by 8 bases, and 14 bases separated the two germline ends. The CDR3 is 13 residues long. CDR1 WNHNN and CDR2 SYGVQD come from the germline V gene (reference sequence). CDR3 in amino acids: CASSIPETDEQFF. CDR3 in DNA: TGCGCCAGCAGCATCCCGGAGACTGATGAGCAGTTCTTC.

This clonotype is deemed medium-sized. V and J are TRBV20-1 and TRBJ2-5; 9 positions match TRBD2. The V segment lost 2 bases and the J segment 5 bases; nucleotides outside the gene matches: 6. CDR1 is DFQATT and CDR2 is SNEGSKA in the germline V gene (reference sequence). This CDR3 comprises 14 residues. CDR3: CSARQAGGKETQYF. The CDR3, as DNA: TGCAGTGCTAGACAAGCGGGGGGTAAGGAGACCCAGTACTTC.

This clonotype was counted a few times. V usage is TRBV20-1 and J usage is TRBJ2-1; 12 bases align to TRBD2. CDR3 length: 12 residues. The germline V gene encodes CDR1 DFQATT and CDR2 SNEGSKA (reference sequence). Trimming removed 2 bases from V and 14 bases from J; junction bases left unmatched: 4. The CDR3 region has the DNA TGCAGTGCTAGACGGACTAGCGGGGACGAGTTCTTC. It is translated as CSARRTSGDEFF.

This clonotype was seen only a few times. CDR3 nucleotide sequence: TGCGCCAGCAGCTTGCTCACACAGGACTATGGCTACACCTTC. As protein: CASSLLTQDYGYTF. The chain recombines TRBV5-1 with TRBJ1-2, with D maybe TRBD1 (5 bases). V was cut by 1 base and J by 3 bases, with 10 bases left in between. This CDR3 has 14 amino acids. CDR1 and CDR2 (germline): SGHRS, YFSETQ.

Here the CDR3 DNA reads TGCGCCAGCAGTGGGTCGACGGTCGGTAAGGACACTGAAGCTTTCTTT. This sequence encodes CASSGSTVGKDTEAFF. The chain has TRBV10-2 and TRBJ1-1; the D is unclear. The CDR3 has 16 residues. Trimming took 4 bases from V and 3 from J, leaving 18 bases between them. Germline V gene sequence: CDR1 WSHSY, CDR2 SAAADI.

The genes are TRBV6-1 and TRBJ1-1, with 7 bases identical to TRBD1. CDR1 and CDR2 (germline): MNHNS, SASEGT. Germline trimming cut 6 bases from V and 8 bases from J; bases unmatched to any gene: 6. The length of the CDR3 is 12 residues. CDR3 sequence: CASSDGTVEAFF. CDR3 nucleotide sequence: TGTGCCAGCAGCGACGGGACAGTAGAAGCTTTCTTT.

This clonotype has just a few counts. This rearrangement joins TRBV4-2 to TRBJ1-2; a weak D match, TRBD1 (5 bases). Per the germline V gene, CDR1 is LGHNA and CDR2 is YNFKEQ. The CDR3 length is 16 residues. With 0 bases removed from V and 0 bases from J, the gap between germline ends came to 11 bases. The CDR3 sequence: CASSQELRGANYGYTF. The CDR3 region has the DNA TGTGCCAGCAGCCAAGAACTGCGGGGGGCTAACTATGGCTACACCTTC.

The rearrangement links TRBV12-3 or TRBV12-4 to TRBJ1-5; D call uncertain. The CDR3 loop spans 14 amino acids. V lost 7 bases to trimming and J lost 3 bases, with 13 bases between them. The CDR3 loop is CASTLGRINQPQHF. The CDR3 DNA follows: TGTGCCAGCACCTTAGGACGGATCAATCAGCCCCAGCATTTT.

This clonotype was counted between two and nine times. The chain has TRBV27 and TRBJ2-2; D unclear. The germline V gene has CDR1 MNHEY and CDR2 SMNVEV (reference sequence). V was shortened by 3 bases and J by 4 bases, with 9 bases between the two germline ends. This CDR3 spans 14 amino acids. The CDR3 protein is CASSFSRITGELFF. Written as DNA, the CDR3 is TGTGCCAGCAGTTTTTCCCGTATCACCGGGGAGCTGTTTTTT.

V usage is TRBV2 and J usage is TRBJ2-1, with a possible D match to TRBD2 (5 bases). Germline CDR1 reads SNHLY; CDR2 reads FYNNEI. V dropped 6 bases and J dropped 8 bases, with 14 bases sitting between them. The CDR3 spans 13 residues. This chain's CDR3 is CASRLGLSYEQFF. The CDR3 nucleotides are TGTGCCAGCAGACTAGGCCTAAGCTATGAGCAGTTCTTC.

In DNA form, the CDR3 reads TGTGCCAGCAGTACTGACTCAGTGCGGCCCCAGCATTTT. The encoded protein is CASSTDSVRPQHF. The J gene is TRBJ1-5, the V gene TRBV7-9; D remains unclear. Trimming cost V 6 bases and J 9 bases, with 15 bases left between them. Germline-derived CDR1 and CDR2 are SEHNR and FQNEAQ (reference sequence). CDR3 length equals 13 residues.

This clonotype was found a few times. CDR3 protein: CATLDWGEYGYTF. In nucleotides, the CDR3 is TGTGCCACCCTAGATTGGGGGGAATATGGCTACACCTTC. V and J are TRBV25-1 and TRBJ1-2, with a tentative D call TRBD1 (5 bases). CDR3 length: 13 residues. Germline CDR1 and CDR2: MGHDK and SYGVNS. Between the trimmed V and J ends, which lost 10 bases and 5 bases, there was a span of 17 bases.

This clonotype was counted a few times. This chain uses TRBV7-8 with TRBJ1-2; the match to TRBD1 covers 9 bases. The CDR3 extends over 15 amino acids. CDR1 is SGHVS and CDR2 is FQNEAQ in the germline V gene. The V segment lost 6 bases and the J segment 6 bases; nucleotides outside the gene matches: 11. The CDR3 loop reads CASSTGGKVGHGYTF. CDR3 bases: TGTGCCAGCAGTACAGGGGGCAAAGTCGGGCATGGCTACACCTTC.

The V call is TRBV20-1, the J call TRBJ2-5; D not certain. Per the germline V gene, CDR1 is DFQATT and CDR2 is SNEGSKA (reference sequence). The CDR3 covers 13 residues. V lost 6 bases and J 4 bases, leaving 15 bases between the germline ends. As DNA, the CDR3 is TGCAGTGCAAAACCTTACCTTCCAGAGACCCAGTACTTC. Amino acids: CSAKPYLPETQYF.

The chain employs TRBV28 and TRBJ2-7, with D hard to call. V was pared by 3 bases and J by 1 base, with 16 bases between. The germline V gene encodes CDR1 MDHEN and CDR2 SYDVKM. The CDR3 has 16 residues. This CDR3 is CASSLVVTIVSYEQYF. The CDR3 DNA reads TGTGCCAGCAGTTTGGTCGTGACGATTGTATCCTACGAGCAGTACTTC.

The V gene is TRBV6-1, the J gene TRBJ1-1; tentative D call: TRBD1 (5 bases). The CDR3 sequence is 14 residues long. CDR1 and CDR2 from the germline V gene are MNHNS and SASEGT. This CDR3 reads CATHRPGSNTEAFF. DNA for the CDR3: TGTGCTACCCACAGGCCTGGGAGTAACACTGAAGCTTTCTTT.

This clonotype was detected only a few times. The CDR3 sequence: CSARVRLGGYTF. The CDR3 DNA sequence: TGCAGTGCTAGAGTCAGGCTCGGGGGCTACACCTTC. The rearrangement uses TRBV20-1 and TRBJ1-2; no clear D gene. The CDR3 runs to 12 residues. The V end lost 1 base, the J end lost 8 bases, and 11 bases lay between the germline ends. Germline CDR1 is DFQATT and CDR2 is SNEGSKA (reference sequence).